The 12 T cell receptor beta chains reported below all come from one sample, sequenced in a study of cytomegalovirus exposure and HLA in healthy donors. The PCR contained 60 Vbeta and 13 Jbeta primers. The repertoire was sequenced with immunoSEQ multiplex PCR; TCRdb's copy has only in-frame clones and lacks some. The data show 70,000 to 100,000 clones, roughly 70% seen once. Sequencing used PBMCs. The receptors were gathered from a man in his forties or fifties in good health and CMV-seronegative.

CDR3 in amino acids: CASSLADRGQYF. CDR3 DNA: TGTGCCAGCAGCTTAGCCGACAGGGGGCAGTACTTC. The V call is TRBV7-2, the J call TRBJ2-7, with 8 positions matching TRBD1. Germline CDR1 and CDR2: SGHTA and FQGNSA. Trimming took 0 bases from V and 9 from J; bases not matched to a gene: 1. The CDR3 length is 12 residues. The variable domain in full, completed from reference TRBV7-2 and TRBJ2-7, reads GAGVSQSPSNKVTEKGKDVELRCDPISGHTALYWYRQSLGQGLEFLIYFQGNSAPDKSGLPSDRFSAERTGGSVSTLTIQRTQQEDSAVYLCASSLADRGQYFGPGTRLTVT.

V usage is TRBV4-2 and J usage is TRBJ2-3, with 11 bases aligning to TRBD1. After removal of 0 bases from V and 4 bases from J, the junction contained 6 bases not matched to a gene. The germline V gene has CDR1 LGHNA and CDR2 YNFKEQ. The CDR3 extends over 17 amino acids. CDR3 sequence reads: CASSQEILGQGADTQYF. The CDR3 coding sequence is TGTGCCAGCAGCCAAGAAATACTGGGACAGGGGGCAGATACGCAGTATTTT.

The chain links TRBV29-1 to TRBJ2-7; D might be TRBD1 (6 bases). V was shortened by 2 bases and J by 3 bases, with 11 bases between the two germline ends. The CDR3 length is 13 residues. The V gene's germline CDR1 is SQVTM and CDR2 ANQGSEA. Here the CDR3 DNA reads TGCAGCGTTGAAAACAGGGAAGGCTACGAGCAGTACTTC. Its protein product is CSVENREGYEQYF.

J is TRBJ1-5 and V is TRBV30, with TRBD1 matching 7 bases. Germline V gene lookup returns CDR1 GTSNPN and CDR2 SVGIG (reference sequence). The CDR3 length is 12 residues. J was trimmed by 10 bases and V by 5 bases; bases with no gene match: 8. Here the CDR3 DNA reads TGTGCCTGGTGTTACCAGGGGGGACCCCAGCATTTT. Translation: CAWCYQGGPQHF. Based on the CDR3 plus reference TRBV30 and TRBJ1-5, the full variable domain is SQTIHQWPATLVQPVGSPLSLECTVEGTSNPNLYWYRQAAGRGLQLLFYSVGIGQISSEVPQNLSASRPQDRQFILSSKKLLLSDSGFYLCAWCYQGGPQHFGDGTRLSIL.

The chain has TRBV7-2 and TRBJ1-1; 10 bases match TRBD1. Losses at the gene ends were 6 bases for V and 6 bases for J; bases not matched to a gene: 4. This CDR3 region has 13 residues. Germline V gene data show CDR1 as SGHTA and CDR2 as FQGNSA. The CDR3 DNA is TGTGCCAGCAGACTCGACAGGGGGCCTGAAGCTTTCTTT. Its translation is CASRLDRGPEAFF.

The V call is TRBV5-1, the J call TRBJ2-3; 8 positions match TRBD2. CDR1 is SGHRS, CDR2 YFSETQ, per germline. Losses at the gene ends were 4 bases for V and 8 bases for J; bases not matched to a gene: 6. The CDR3 has 13 residues. CDR3 residues: CASSGTRAGTQYF. CDR3 sequence (DNA): TGCGCCAGCAGCGGGACTAGGGCTGGTACGCAGTATTTT.

The J gene is TRBJ1-2, the V gene TRBV21-1; the table calls TRBD1, which could not be checked here. TRBV21-1 is a pseudogene segment. CDR3 length: 15 residues. In DNA, the CDR3 is TGTGCCAGCAGCAGCCGGGACAGGGGGCAGAATGGCTACACCTTC. Its translation is CASSSRDRGQNGYTF.

This clone was observed a single time. The V gene is TRBV29-1, the J gene TRBJ2-3; 8 bases are shared with TRBD2. The CDR3 spans 14 residues. J was trimmed by 0 bases and V by 4 bases; bases with no gene match: 3. Germline V gene sequence: CDR1 SQVTM, CDR2 ANQGSEA. In nucleotides, the CDR3 is TGCAGCGTTGGCGAGCGGGAGAGCACAGATACGCAGTATTTT. Residues: CSVGERESTDTQYF.

This chain uses TRBV10-2 with TRBJ2-1; TRBD2 agrees at 10 bases. With V trimmed by 1 base and J by 3 bases, 21 bases remained unmatched. There are 22 residues in the CDR3. The germline CDR1 and CDR2 sequences are WSHSY and SAAADI. CDR3 loop: CASSEFGYGLAGVNGGYNEQFF. CDR3 sequence (DNA): TGCGCCAGCAGTGAGTTCGGTTATGGGCTAGCGGGAGTTAACGGGGGCTACAATGAGCAGTTCTTC.

This clone was observed a handful of times. The chain recombines TRBV6-6 with TRBJ1-3; D is unresolved. CDR1 is MNHNY and CDR2 is SVGAGI in the germline V gene (reference sequence). V was trimmed by 6 bases and J by 4 bases, leaving 10 bases between them. The CDR3 sequence is 13 residues long. CDR3: CASRRVLGNTIYF. Here the CDR3 DNA reads TGTGCCAGCAGGAGGGTTTTAGGAAACACCATATATTTT.

The chain carries TRBV28 and TRBJ2-5, with D perhaps TRBD1 (6 bases). Germline loops: CDR1 MDHEN, CDR2 SYDVKM. Trimming pared 3 bases from V and 4 bases from J, leaving 12 bases between. CDR3 length: 14 amino acids. The CDR3 is CASSFPQGRETQYF. CDR3 DNA: TGTGCCAGCAGTTTTCCCCAGGGGCGAGAGACCCAGTACTTC.

V is TRBV4-1 and J is TRBJ1-6; a weak D match, TRBD1 (6 bases). This CDR3 region has 14 residues. In germline, CDR1 is MGHRA, CDR2 YSYEKL. V dropped 2 bases and J dropped 9 bases, with 11 bases sitting between them. The DNA for the CDR3 is TGCGCCAGCAGCCAAAGGACAGTCGGTTCACCCCTCCACTTT. It is translated as CASSQRTVGSPLHF.